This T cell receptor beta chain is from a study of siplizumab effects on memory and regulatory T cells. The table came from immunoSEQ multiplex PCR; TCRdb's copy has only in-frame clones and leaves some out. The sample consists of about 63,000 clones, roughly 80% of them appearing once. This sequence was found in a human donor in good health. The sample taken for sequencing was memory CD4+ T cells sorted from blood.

CDR3 sequence (DNA): TGTGCCAGCAGTCGACTAGCGGGGGGGGAGACCCAGTACTTC. Translating gives CASSRLAGGETQYF. The rearrangement links TRBV6-1 to TRBJ2-5; 14 bases are shared with TRBD2. The junction had 1 base not matched to a gene; V was cut back by 5 bases and J by 5 bases. Per germline, CDR1 MNHNS and CDR2 SASEGT. CDR3 length equals 14 residues.